Listed here is a single T cell receptor beta chain. What it binds is unknown. Time point denoted: cycle 4 day 1 (C4D1), after less than 7 weeks of nivolumab. Relapses following autologous stem cell transplantation were seen in all patients, with brentuximab vedotin exposure varying. Through magnetic negative selection, CD8+ T cells were separated from PBMCs that had been thawed. The best responses consisted of complete response, partial response or progressive disease. Sequenced by immunoSEQ multiplex PCR; TCRdb stores in-frame clones only, minus some. In the table there are about 19,000 clones, 88% of which are singletons. These data belong to a study of PD-1 blockade in classical Hodgkin lymphoma. General study findings and limits: Healthy donors reportedly exceeded newly diagnosed patients in baseline TCR diversity.

The germline gives CDR1 SGHDT, CDR2 YYEEEE. V shed 0 bases and J shed 3 bases, with 6 bases lying between them. This CDR3 region has 14 residues. The chain recombines TRBV5-6 with TRBJ2-2; TRBD1 might be the D (6 bases). Sequencing used CD8+ T cells from blood, obtained before the fourth cycle of nivolumab. This receptor was identified in a human donor with classical Hodgkin lymphoma. The CDR3 DNA follows: TGTGCCAGCAGCTTGGCAGGGGACACCGGGGAGCTGTTTTTT. Amino acids: CASSLAGDTGELFF.